The sequence of this T cell receptor beta chain was determined in a study of Ad26.COV2.S vaccination and SARS-CoV-2 variants. Overall study context: The trial was COV1001 and the donor's arm was Ad26.COV2.S.

This clone was observed a handful of times. Its antigen is not known. Study results and caveats: Placebo recipients showed lower spike-specific TCR breadth than vaccinees. Non-spike TCR breadth did not differ much between vaccine and placebo recipients.

Treatment reported: about 20 received Ad26.COV2.S at low or high dose, single or two shots; 5 received placebo; per-sample allocation not given. Following the first vaccine or placebo injection, samples were taken on day 63. Profiled with immunoSEQ multiplex PCR; TCRdb holds only in-frame clones, not every one. The profile shows around 450,000 clones, about 88% of them singletons. V was pared by 3 bases and J by 0 bases, with 14 bases between. The CDR3 covers 16 residues. Per germline, CDR1 SGHDT and CDR2 YYEEEE. The receptor was derived from a person aged 18-65 years who received the Ad26.COV2.S COVID-19 vaccine or a placebo. Sequenced here: peripheral blood, sampled in a trial of Ad26.COV2.S vaccine versus placebo. The chain couples TRBV5-6 to TRBJ2-3; weak D call: TRBD2 (5 bases). The CDR3 reads CASSSPNGGSTDTQYF. In DNA form, the CDR3 reads TGTGCCAGCAGCTCCCCAAATGGAGGTAGCACAGATACGCAGTATTTT.